This T cell receptor (beta chain) originates from a study of radiation and T cells in renal cell carcinoma. For this clone: What it binds is not known.

Time point defined: baseline pretreatment blood. Documented treatment: 15 Gy SBRT to primary tumor, nephrectomy 4 weeks later. The patient's renal cell carcinoma had clear cell pathology. CDR3 length equals 15 residues. Germline loops: CDR1 KGHSH, CDR2 LQKENI. V lost 1 base and J lost 10, with 19 bases in between. The repertoire was sequenced with immunoSEQ multiplex PCR; TCRdb's copy has only in-frame clones and lacks some. There are 100,000 to 150,000 clones in the sample; approximately 78% occur only once, and under 4% lies in the top ten. General study findings and limits: Without pretreatment biopsies, baseline tumor clonotype presence was undetermined. From baseline, blood top tumor clonotypes peaked at 2 weeks post-radiation.

The chain combines TRBV18 with TRBJ1-2, with D perhaps matching TRBD1 (5 bases). The specimen was blood, collected from a patient whose treatment included radiotherapy and nephrectomy. The receptor was isolated from a woman aged 55-69 years with renal cell carcinoma. CDR3 region: CASSPQSGTAPIYTF. Here the CDR3 DNA reads TGTGCCAGCTCACCACAGAGTGGGACGGCTCCAATCTACACCTTC.